This record concerns one TCR beta chain sequence. This clonotype was seen repeatedly, ten times or more. It lacks a known antigen. No much larger clonotype is one base removed from it; base qualities were not supplied. These data come from a study of T cell repertoires in cytomegalovirus infection (dated by TCRdb to the late 2010s). At the level of the whole study: Recently identified HLA-C-restricted CMV epitopes, whose presentation resists viral immunomodulation, were targeted by peptide stimulations together with well-studied HLA-B-restricted epitopes. The HLA type of each donor mattered for the analysis, because public TCR beta signatures pointed to carriage of CMV infection along with the matching HLA type.

Sequencing relied on an Illumina HiSeq 1500. TCRdb reanalyzed the raw reads on its own, using fastp at Q25 for trimming and MiXCR for clone calling, and kept in-frame beta chains. Rows with one shared CDR3 protein collapse into an entry with the most common genes and DNA. A total of about 340,000 distinct CDR3 sequences appear in this sample, 25% to 35% of them only once. Approximately 20% of the sample is in the top ten clones. CDR1 and CDR2 (SGHVT, SQSDAQ) derive from the germline V gene. Between the V and J ends, shortened by 1 base and 0 bases respectively, the junction contains 10 bases. Including cysteine and phenylalanine, the CDR3 has 16 amino acids. Here the CDR3 DNA is all that survives: 48 bases in frame from base 1. In the paper's terms, the treatment or condition label means: in vitro stimulation with specific CMV peptide epitopes to enrich CMV-specific T cells. On the study overall, not on this receptor specifically: In the ex vivo response, HLA-C-restricted CMV-specific TCR beta clonotypes were dominant, and in two of eight donors the single most frequent clonotype came from this HLA-C-restricted group. In both this cohort and an independent cohort of 352 donors, the cumulative frequency of public TCR beta family members distinguished carriers of CMV infection plus the relevant HLA type.

Source: cultured PBMCs, taken from culture after CMV antigen stimulation. The rearrangement combines TRBV7-4 with TRBJ2-4, with no confident D gene call. The receptor comes from a human donor in good health (CMV status not recorded). Some clones in this sample may be carry-over from other donors' samples. The CDR3 in this case is CASSLGGELAKNIQYF. The nucleotide sequence reads as follows: TGTGCCAGCAGCTTAGGTGGAGAACTAGCCAAAAACATTCAGTACTTC. With all but the CDR3 taken from the reference TRBV7-4 and TRBJ2-4 genes, the full variable domain is: GAGVSQSPRYKVAKRGRDVALRCDSISGHVTLYWYRQTLGQGSEVLTYSQSDAQRDKSGRPSGRFSAERPERSVSTLKIQRTEQGDSAVYLCASSLGGELAKNIQYFGAGTRLSVL.